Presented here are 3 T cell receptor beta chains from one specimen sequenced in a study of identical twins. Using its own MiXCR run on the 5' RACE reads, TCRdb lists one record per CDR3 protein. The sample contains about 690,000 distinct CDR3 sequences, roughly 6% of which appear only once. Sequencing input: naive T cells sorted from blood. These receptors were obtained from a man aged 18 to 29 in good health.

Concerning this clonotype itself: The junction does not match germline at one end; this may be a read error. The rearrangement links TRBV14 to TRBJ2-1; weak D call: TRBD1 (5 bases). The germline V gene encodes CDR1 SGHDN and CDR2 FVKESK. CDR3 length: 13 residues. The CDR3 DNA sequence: TGTGCCAGCAGCCAAGATTTGGCAGGGCTAGTGCTCTTC. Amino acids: CASSQDLAGLVLF.

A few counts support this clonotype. CDR3 sequence: CASSQPGAGDEKLFF. CDR3 nucleotides: TGTGCCAGCAGCCAACCCGGGGCAGGGGATGAAAAACTGTTTTTT. The chain is built from TRBV4-2 and TRBJ1-4; D may be TRBD1 (6 bases). Germline CDR1 LGHNA, CDR2 YNFKEQ. The CDR3 length is 15 residues. The ends were cut back, 2 bases at V and 6 bases at J, with 13 bases in the middle.

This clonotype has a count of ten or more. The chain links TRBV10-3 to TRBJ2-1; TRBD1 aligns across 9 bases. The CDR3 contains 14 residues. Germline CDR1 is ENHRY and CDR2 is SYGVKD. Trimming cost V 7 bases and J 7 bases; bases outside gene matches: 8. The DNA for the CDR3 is TGTGCCATCACCCGGGACAGGGATTCGAATGAGCAGTTCTTC. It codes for CAITRDRDSNEQFF.